A selection of T cell receptor beta chains follows, all from one sample in a study of blood T cell repertoires in COVID-19. TCRdb's copy holds only in-frame clones and misses some; the assay was immunoSEQ multiplex PCR. The sample carries around 94,000 clones, about 78% recorded once. The specimen was peripheral blood. The receptors derive from a man aged 55 to 69 with active or convalescent COVID-19. Both conserved end residues are part of each CDR3. The order of the fields is J gene, D gene, clone size, V gene, CDR3 protein, CDR3 DNA. D genes are given only for firm matches. For some rows the clone size is stated as once, few or many, or as a class when expanded; others skip it.

j_call: TRBJ1-2
d_call: TRBD1
clone_size: -
v_call: TRBV5-6
cdr3_aa: CASSLGRGQDGYTF
cdr3_nt: TGTGCCAGCAGCTTGGGGAGGGGGCAAGATGGCTACACCTTC

j_call: TRBJ1-2
d_call: -
clone_size: -
v_call: TRBV5-1
cdr3_aa: CASSLGQNYGYTF
cdr3_nt: TGCGCCAGCAGCTTGGGACAGAACTATGGCTACACCTTC

j_call: TRBJ1-2
d_call: TRBD1
clone_size: -
v_call: TRBV28
cdr3_aa: CASSLRLGQGAHTF
cdr3_nt: TGTGCCAGCAGTTTAAGATTGGGACAGGGGGCCCACACCTTC

j_call: TRBJ2-3
d_call: TRBD2
clone_size: -
v_call: TRBV7-2
cdr3_aa: CASSRRTSGVFTDTQYF
cdr3_nt: TGTGCCAGCAGCCGCCGGACTAGCGGGGTCTTCACAGATACGCAGTATTTT

j_call: TRBJ2-1
d_call: TRBD2
clone_size: -
v_call: TRBV28
cdr3_aa: CASTSGGLAGSEQFF
cdr3_nt: TGTGCCAGCACTTCGGGGGGACTAGCGGGGAGTGAGCAGTTCTTC

j_call: TRBJ1-1
d_call: -
clone_size: -
v_call: TRBV11-2
cdr3_aa: CASSFSYTEAFF
cdr3_nt: TGTGCCAGCAGCTTTTCCTACACTGAAGCTTTCTTT

j_call: TRBJ2-1
d_call: TRBD2
clone_size: -
v_call: TRBV27
cdr3_aa: CASIGTSGSVAYNEQFF
cdr3_nt: TGTGCCAGCATTGGGACTAGCGGGAGTGTCGCCTACAATGAGCAGTTCTTC

j_call: TRBJ1-4
d_call: -
clone_size: -
v_call: TRBV12-3/TRBV12-4
cdr3_aa: CASIPPANEKLFF
cdr3_nt: TGTGCCAGCATCCCACCGGCTAATGAAAAACTGTTTTTT

j_call: TRBJ2-2
d_call: -
clone_size: -
v_call: TRBV18
cdr3_aa: CASSRRFGDTGELFF
cdr3_nt: TGTGCCAGCTCTCGGAGGTTTGGGGACACCGGGGAGCTGTTTTTT

j_call: TRBJ2-5
d_call: TRBD1
clone_size: once
v_call: TRBV3-1/TRBV3-2
cdr3_aa: CASSGQVAGETQYF
cdr3_nt: TGTGCCAGCAGCGGACAGGTGGCGGGTGAGACCCAGTACTTC

j_call: TRBJ2-3
d_call: TRBD1
clone_size: -
v_call: TRBV2
cdr3_aa: CASSGDRTDTQYF
cdr3_nt: TGTGCCAGCAGTGGGGACAGAACAGATACGCAGTATTTT

j_call: TRBJ2-7
d_call: TRBD1
clone_size: -
v_call: TRBV3-1/TRBV3-2
cdr3_aa: CASRTGQVGTYEQYF
cdr3_nt: TGTGCCAGCAGGACCGGACAGGTTGGGACCTACGAGCAGTACTTC

j_call: TRBJ2-2
d_call: TRBD2
clone_size: -
v_call: TRBV5-1
cdr3_aa: CASSFQREGTGELFF
cdr3_nt: TGCGCCAGCAGCTTTCAGCGGGAAGGCACCGGGGAGCTGTTTTTT

j_call: TRBJ2-2
d_call: TRBD2
clone_size: -
v_call: TRBV5-1
cdr3_aa: CASSLGSSGSGELFF
cdr3_nt: TGCGCCAGCAGCTTGGGGTCTAGCGGGAGCGGGGAGCTGTTTTTT

j_call: TRBJ1-6
d_call: -
clone_size: -
v_call: TRBV19
cdr3_aa: CASSIRVTRRDSPLHF
cdr3_nt: TGTGCCAGTAGTATACGGGTTACCCGGAGGGATTCACCCCTCCACTTT

j_call: TRBJ1-1
d_call: -
clone_size: once
v_call: TRBV6-5
cdr3_aa: CASSYLGRGTEAFF
cdr3_nt: TGTGCCAGCAGTTACTTGGGGAGAGGGACTGAAGCTTTCTTT

j_call: TRBJ1-2
d_call: TRBD1
clone_size: few
v_call: TRBV28
cdr3_aa: CASSLQGDGYTF
cdr3_nt: TGTGCCAGCAGTCTTCAGGGGGATGGCTACACCTTC

j_call: TRBJ1-2
d_call: TRBD1
clone_size: -
v_call: TRBV25-1
cdr3_aa: CASSGTGSGYTF
cdr3_nt: TGTGCCAGCAGTGGGACAGGGAGCGGCTACACCTTC

j_call: TRBJ2-7
d_call: TRBD2
clone_size: -
v_call: TRBV2
cdr3_aa: CASKGPGTSGGTYEQYF
cdr3_nt: TGTGCCAGCAAGGGCCCCGGGACTAGCGGGGGGACCTACGAGCAGTACTTC

j_call: TRBJ2-1
d_call: TRBD2
clone_size: -
v_call: TRBV6-5
cdr3_aa: CASSVGGPSNEQFF
cdr3_nt: TGTGCCAGCTCAGTGGGAGGGCCTTCAAATGAGCAGTTCTTC

j_call: TRBJ2-5
d_call: TRBD1
clone_size: -
v_call: TRBV7-9
cdr3_aa: CASSLLTGTGGSETQYF
cdr3_nt: TGTGCCAGCAGCTTACTAACCGGGACAGGGGGTAGTGAGACCCAGTACTTC

j_call: TRBJ2-7
d_call: TRBD2
clone_size: -
v_call: TRBV6-5
cdr3_aa: CASSPCGTSFF
cdr3_nt: TGTGCCAGCAGTCCCTGTGGGACTAGCTTCTTC

j_call: TRBJ2-7
d_call: TRBD2
clone_size: -
v_call: TRBV10-1
cdr3_aa: CASSEPGTRASYEQYF
cdr3_nt: TGCGCCAGCAGTGAGCCCGGGACTAGAGCCTCCTACGAGCAGTACTTC

j_call: TRBJ1-2
d_call: TRBD1
clone_size: -
v_call: TRBV2
cdr3_aa: CASKKGQGGLGYTF
cdr3_nt: TGTGCCAGCAAAAAGGGCCAGGGGGGCCTCGGCTACACCTTC

j_call: TRBJ1-2
d_call: -
clone_size: -
v_call: TRBV12-3/TRBV12-4
cdr3_aa: CASSSGQGYTF
cdr3_nt: TGTGCCAGCAGTTCCGGACAAGGCTACACCTTC

j_call: TRBJ2-4
d_call: -
clone_size: -
v_call: TRBV6-5
cdr3_aa: CASSYGVGRAKNIQYF
cdr3_nt: TGTGCCAGCAGTTACGGCGTGGGGAGAGCCAAAAACATTCAGTACTTC

j_call: TRBJ1-1
d_call: -
clone_size: -
v_call: TRBV30
cdr3_aa: CAWSVLVNTEAFF
cdr3_nt: TGTGCCTGGAGTGTACTGGTGAACACTGAAGCTTTCTTT

j_call: TRBJ1-1
d_call: TRBD1
clone_size: -
v_call: TRBV19
cdr3_aa: CASSPRQGANTEAFF
cdr3_nt: TGTGCCAGTAGTCCCCGACAGGGGGCGAACACTGAAGCTTTCTTT

j_call: TRBJ2-7
d_call: -
clone_size: -
v_call: TRBV21-1
cdr3_aa: CASSSPREQYF
cdr3_nt: TGTGCCAGCAGCTCCCCCCGCGAGCAGTACTTC

j_call: TRBJ2-1
d_call: TRBD2
clone_size: -
v_call: TRBV5-1
cdr3_aa: CASSRSSGSVDEQFF
cdr3_nt: TGCGCCAGCAGCCGGTCTAGCGGGAGTGTGGATGAGCAGTTCTTC

j_call: TRBJ1-3
d_call: -
clone_size: -
v_call: TRBV5-4
cdr3_aa: CASSDSGGNTIYF
cdr3_nt: TGTGCCAGCAGCGACTCGGGTGGAAACACCATATATTTT

j_call: TRBJ1-5
d_call: -
clone_size: -
v_call: TRBV28
cdr3_aa: CASSRNQPQHF
cdr3_nt: TGTGCCAGCAGCCGTAATCAGCCCCAGCATTTT

j_call: TRBJ2-3
d_call: -
clone_size: few
v_call: TRBV7-8
cdr3_aa: CASSLGARIGNTQYF
cdr3_nt: TGTGCCAGCAGCTTAGGGGCCCGAATTGGAAATACGCAGTATTTT

j_call: TRBJ2-2
d_call: TRBD2
clone_size: -
v_call: TRBV6-1
cdr3_aa: CASSDRLAGLTGELFF
cdr3_nt: TGTGCCAGCAGTGATCGACTAGCGGGACTCACCGGGGAGCTGTTTTTT

j_call: TRBJ2-1
d_call: TRBD2
clone_size: -
v_call: TRBV7-8
cdr3_aa: CASSPLGQRTSGSYEQFF
cdr3_nt: TGTGCCAGCAGCCCCTTGGGGCAGCGGACTAGCGGGAGTTATGAGCAGTTCTTC

j_call: TRBJ2-2
d_call: TRBD1
clone_size: -
v_call: TRBV6-5
cdr3_aa: CASTPGQGNTGELFF
cdr3_nt: TGTGCCAGCACCCCGGGACAGGGGAACACCGGGGAGCTGTTTTTT

j_call: TRBJ1-1
d_call: -
clone_size: -
v_call: TRBV14
cdr3_aa: CASSFRQTSEAFF
cdr3_nt: TGTGCCAGCAGCTTCCGACAGACATCTGAAGCTTTCTTT

j_call: TRBJ2-1
d_call: -
clone_size: medium-sized
v_call: TRBV28
cdr3_aa: CASSLSARYNEQFF
cdr3_nt: TGTGCCAGCAGTTTATCCGCCAGGTACAATGAGCAGTTCTTC

j_call: TRBJ1-2
d_call: TRBD1
clone_size: -
v_call: TRBV20-1
cdr3_aa: CSASVRTGGYGYTF
cdr3_nt: TGCAGTGCTAGTGTACGGACAGGGGGGTATGGCTACACCTTC

j_call: TRBJ1-3
d_call: -
clone_size: -
v_call: TRBV19
cdr3_aa: CASSIDGNTIYF
cdr3_nt: TGTGCCAGTAGTATAGACGGGAACACCATATATTTT

j_call: TRBJ1-5
d_call: TRBD1
clone_size: medium-sized
v_call: TRBV24-1
cdr3_aa: CATSDTGEMSNQPQHF
cdr3_nt: TGTGCCACCAGTGACACAGGGGAGATGAGCAATCAGCCCCAGCATTTT

j_call: TRBJ2-2
d_call: TRBD2
clone_size: -
v_call: TRBV20-1
cdr3_aa: CSASLSGVTGELFF
cdr3_nt: TGCAGTGCTAGTTTAAGCGGGGTCACCGGGGAGCTGTTTTTT

j_call: TRBJ2-2
d_call: TRBD2
clone_size: many
v_call: TRBV2
cdr3_aa: CASSGAAGGPDTGELFF
cdr3_nt: TGTGCCAGCAGTGGGGCGGCGGGAGGCCCGGACACCGGGGAGCTGTTTTTT

j_call: TRBJ2-1
d_call: -
clone_size: -
v_call: TRBV9
cdr3_aa: CASSVVDRNEQFF
cdr3_nt: TGTGCCAGCAGCGTAGTAGACAGGAATGAGCAGTTCTTC

j_call: TRBJ1-2
d_call: TRBD1
clone_size: -
v_call: TRBV7-8
cdr3_aa: CASSLVGTGRGYTF
cdr3_nt: TGTGCCAGCAGCTTAGTGGGGACAGGGCGCGGCTACACCTTC

j_call: TRBJ2-1
d_call: -
clone_size: -
v_call: TRBV6-2/TRBV6-3
cdr3_aa: CASSPQQVNNEQFF
cdr3_nt: TGTGCCAGCAGCCCCCAACAGGTAAACAATGAGCAGTTCTTC

j_call: TRBJ2-1
d_call: -
clone_size: -
v_call: TRBV4-3
cdr3_aa: CASSQDGGGKNEQFF
cdr3_nt: TGCGCCAGCAGCCAAGATGGAGGAGGTAAAAATGAGCAGTTCTTC

j_call: TRBJ1-6
d_call: -
clone_size: -
v_call: TRBV7-2
cdr3_aa: CASSLIFDNSPLHF
cdr3_nt: TGTGCCAGCAGCTTAATATTCGATAATTCACCCCTCCACTTT

j_call: TRBJ2-3
d_call: TRBD1
clone_size: -
v_call: TRBV18
cdr3_aa: CASSQDRGGTDTQYF
cdr3_nt: TGTGCCAGCTCCCAGGACAGGGGGGGCACAGATACGCAGTATTTT